The rows below give T cell receptor beta chains drawn from one sample of a study of Ad26.COV2.S vaccination and SARS-CoV-2 variants. Here immunoSEQ multiplex PCR was the method, and the copy in TCRdb shows in-frame clones only, minus some. The data show around 300,000 clones, roughly 90% seen once. Specimen: peripheral blood, collected in a trial of Ad26.COV2.S vaccine versus placebo. These receptors were obtained from a person aged 18 to 59 who received the Ad26.COV2.S COVID-19 vaccine or a placebo. Both conserved end residues are part of each CDR3. The D gene is left open where the match is weak.

d_gene	j_gene	v_gene	CDR3aa	CDR3nt
-	TRBJ2-2	TRBV11-3	CASRYRSVGTGELFF	TGTGCCAGCAGATATCGGAGCGTAGGCACCGGGGAGCTGTTTTTT
TRBD1	TRBJ1-2	TRBV7-2	CASSLGTANYGYTF	TGTGCCAGCAGCCTTGGGACAGCAAACTATGGCTACACCTTC
-	TRBJ1-4	TRBV4-1	CASSQSGRATNEKLFF	TGCGCCAGCAGCCAATCCGGACGTGCAACTAATGAAAAACTGTTTTTT
-	TRBJ2-1	TRBV28	CASSLINEQFF	TGTGCCAGCAGTTTGATCAATGAGCAGTTCTTC
-	TRBJ1-5	TRBV18	CASTLHQGSDQPQHF	TGTGCCAGCACCCTCCACCAGGGGTCCGATCAGCCCCAGCATTTT
TRBD1	TRBJ1-4	TRBV19	CASSIRTGDYEKLFF	TGTGCCAGTAGTATTCGGACAGGGGATTATGAAAAACTGTTTTTT
TRBD2	TRBJ2-1	TRBV2	CASGRLAGGYNEQFF	TGTGCCAGCGGAAGGTTAGCGGGGGGATACAATGAGCAGTTCTTC
TRBD2	TRBJ2-4	TRBV4-3	CASSQPLDGGGASKNIQYF	TGCGCCAGCAGCCAACCCCTAGATGGCGGGGGGGCTTCCAAAAACATTCAGTACTTC
-	TRBJ2-5	TRBV11-3	CASSLDVVGETQYF	TGTGCCAGCAGCTTAGATGTGGTGGGGGAGACCCAGTACTTC
TRBD1	TRBJ1-5	TRBV7-7	CASSPQQGTLAQPQHF	TGTGCCAGCAGCCCCCAACAGGGGACTTTAGCTCAGCCCCAGCATTTT
-	TRBJ1-1	TRBV28	CASGIGVTEAFF	TGTGCCAGTGGGATTGGTGTCACTGAAGCTTTCTTT
TRBD1	TRBJ2-3	TRBV7-9	CASRAGTGLRDTQYF	TGTGCCAGCAGGGCCGGGACAGGACTTCGAGATACGCAGTATTTT
-	TRBJ1-5	TRBV5-8	CASSSSRTAYSNQPQHF	TGTGCCAGCAGCTCTAGTAGGACAGCTTATAGCAATCAGCCCCAGCATTTT
-	TRBJ1-1	TRBV7-9	CASSLSQANTEAFF	TGTGCCAGCAGCTTAAGTCAGGCGAACACTGAAGCTTTCTTT
-	TRBJ2-1	TRBV28	CASSSPLGTRTYNEQFF	TGTGCCAGCAGTTCCCCCCTGGGCACAAGGACCTACAATGAGCAGTTCTTC
-	TRBJ1-2	TRBV7-2	CASSPRGGPHGYTF	TGTGCCAGCAGCCCTAGGGGGGGCCCCCATGGCTACACCTTC
TRBD2	TRBJ2-1	TRBV4-1	CASSRTSGSYNEQFF	TGCGCCAGCAGTCGAACTAGCGGGAGTTACAATGAGCAGTTCTTC
TRBD1	TRBJ1-4	TRBV4-3	CASSQGTGFNEKLFF	TGCGCCAGCAGCCAAGGGACAGGATTTAATGAAAAACTGTTTTTT
-	TRBJ1-3	TRBV25-1	CASSEQGMGNTIYF	TGTGCCAGCAGTGAACAGGGGATGGGTAACACCATATATTTT
TRBD2	TRBJ2-1	TRBV19	CASSPGTSGSGVEQFF	TGTGCCAGTAGTCCTGGGACTAGCGGGTCAGGGGTTGAGCAGTTCTTC
-	TRBJ1-1	TRBV6-5	CASSYSGFTEAFF	TGTGCCAGCAGTTATTCCGGGTTCACTGAAGCTTTCTTT
-	TRBJ2-5	TRBV27	CASSQNAKKETQYF	TGTGCCAGCAGTCAAAACGCCAAGAAAGAGACCCAGTACTTC
TRBD1	TRBJ1-1	TRBV14	CASSQNTGTGNTEAFF	TGTGCCAGCAGCCAGAATACCGGGACAGGGAACACTGAAGCTTTCTTT
-	TRBJ1-4	TRBV5-6	CASSLTQINEKLFF	TGTGCCAGCAGCTTGACCCAGATTAATGAAAAACTGTTTTTT
-	TRBJ1-2	TRBV3-1/TRBV3-2	CASSQAGNGFYGYTF	TGTGCCAGCAGCCAAGCGGGGAACGGATTCTATGGCTACACCTTC
TRBD1	TRBJ1-1	TRBV11-2	CASNKKETGVSLMNTEAFF	TGTGCCAGCAACAAAAAAGAAACAGGGGTCTCCCTCATGAACACTGAAGCTTTCTTT
-	TRBJ2-1	TRBV7-8	CASSALQAGSNEQFF	TGTGCCAGCAGCGCTCTACAGGCGGGTAGTAATGAGCAGTTCTTC
-	TRBJ1-3	TRBV19	CASSIDAYSGNTIYF	TGTGCCAGTAGTATAGATGCCTACTCTGGAAACACCATATATTTT
TRBD1	TRBJ1-5	TRBV18	CASSPLGTGGNQPQHF	TGTGCCAGCTCACCACTTGGGACAGGTGGCAATCAGCCCCAGCATTTT
-	TRBJ2-1	TRBV28	CASSSWYRNEQFF	TGTGCCAGCAGTTCCTGGTATAGGAATGAGCAGTTCTTC